Below are 8 T cell receptor beta chains sequenced from a single sample in a study of cytomegalovirus exposure and HLA in healthy donors. TCRdb keeps only in-frame clones here, not all; method: immunoSEQ multiplex PCR. The sample includes about 200,000 clones, less than 90% of them seen just once. What was sequenced was PBMCs. These receptors originate from a woman younger than 30 in good health and CMV-seronegative.

This chain uses TRBV5-1 with TRBJ1-3, with D tentatively TRBD1 (6 bases). V was pared by 2 bases and J by 4 bases, with 7 bases between. CDR1 SGHRS and CDR2 YFSETQ come from the germline V gene. The CDR3 length is 13 residues. CDR3 bases: TGCGCCAGCAGCTTAACAGGGGGAAACACCATATATTTT. Amino acids: CASSLTGGNTIYF.

The chain uses TRBV29-1 and TRBJ2-2; 7 bases map to TRBD1. The CDR3 consists of 14 residues. The junction had 4 bases not matched to a gene; V was cut back by 5 bases and J by 1 base. In germline, CDR1 is SQVTM, CDR2 ANQGSEA. The CDR3 nucleotides are TGCAGCGTTATGAGGACAGGGAACACCGGGGAGCTGTTTTTT. This sequence encodes CSVMRTGNTGELFF.

This rearrangement joins TRBV6-1 to TRBJ2-5; D gene unclear. The V gene lost 4 bases and the J gene lost 5 bases, with 5 bases spanning the gap. The CDR3 sequence is 11 residues long. Germline CDR1 reads MNHNS; CDR2 reads SASEGT. The CDR3 nucleotides are TGTGCCAGCAGTGTCTTTGAGACCCAGTACTTC. Translating gives CASSVFETQYF.

This clone was observed a single time. The chain joins TRBV10-3 to TRBJ2-3, with 8 bases that match TRBD1. Trimming removed 4 bases from V and 5 bases from J; junction bases left unmatched: 8. Germline-derived CDR1 and CDR2 are ENHRY and SYGVKD. The length of the CDR3 is 15 residues. CDR3 amino acids: CAISVSRGHKDTQYF. CDR3 bases: TGTGCCATCAGTGTAAGCAGGGGGCATAAAGATACGCAGTATTTT.

The table lists this clone with a count of one. CDR3 sequence: CATSREGGDYGYTF. In nucleotides, the CDR3 is TGTGCCACCAGCAGAGAAGGGGGAGACTATGGCTACACCTTC. The chain joins TRBV15 to TRBJ1-2, with D possibly matching TRBD1 (6 bases). Germline assignment: CDR1 LNHNV and CDR2 YYDKDF (reference sequence). The CDR3 is made up of 14 amino acids. V was clipped by 0 bases and J by 3 bases, with 8 bases between them.

The chain links TRBV5-3 to TRBJ2-7, with 11 bases matching TRBD2. TRBV5-3 is identified as an open reading frame with a role that is uncertain. Losses at the gene ends were 1 base for V and 5 bases for J; bases not matched to a gene: 2. The CDR3 spans 14 residues. The CDR3 spells CARSLRLAGHEQYF. The CDR3 DNA sequence: TGTGCCAGAAGCTTGCGACTAGCGGGACACGAGCAGTACTTC.

J is TRBJ1-2 and V is TRBV5-1; the D gene is possibly TRBD1 (5 bases). Germline CDR1 is SGHRS and CDR2 is YFSETQ. V was cut by 4 bases and J by 0 bases, with 10 bases left in between. The CDR3 runs 14 residues. The CDR3 sequence is CASSGGLTNYGYTF. CDR3 coding DNA: TGCGCCAGCAGCGGGGGTCTAACTAACTATGGCTACACCTTC.

A remark on this clone: The sample carries other DNA sequences with the same CDR3. The chain couples TRBV5-1 to TRBJ2-3, with TRBD1 matching over 9 bases. Looked up from germline, CDR1 is SGHRS and CDR2 is YFSETQ. The CDR3 spans 15 residues. Trimming at V came to 4 bases and at J to 3 bases, leaving 6 bases not matched to a gene. CDR3 residues: CASSLDRGDTDTQYF. CDR3 bases: TGCGCCAGCAGCCTAGACAGGGGGGATACAGATACGCAGTATTTT. Using reference TRBV5-1 and TRBJ2-3 for the parts outside the CDR3, the full variable domain is KAGVTQTPRYLIKTRGQQVTLSCSPISGHRSVSWYQQTPGQGLQFLFEYFSETQRNKGNFPGRFSGRQFSNSRSEMNVSTLELGDSALYLCASSLDRGDTDTQYFGPGTRLTVL.